Below are 10 T cell receptor beta chains sequenced from a single sample in a study of cytomegalovirus exposure and HLA in healthy donors. PCR was performed using 60 Vbeta and 13 Jbeta primers. Assay used: immunoSEQ multiplex PCR; TCRdb lists only in-frame clones, some missing. The data show about 170,000 clones, with 85% seen just once and about 2.7% held by the top ten. The sequenced material came from PBMCs. The receptors were sampled from a man under 40 in good health and CMV-seropositive.

The chain links TRBV18 to TRBJ1-1, with TRBD1 matching over 8 bases. This CDR3 is 15 amino acids long. J gave up 1 base and V 6 bases, and 7 bases lay outside the gene matches. Germline CDR1 reads KGHSH; CDR2 reads LQKENI. CDR3 loop: CASSNQGATNTEAFF. CDR3 DNA: TGTGCCAGCTCTAACCAGGGGGCAACGAACACTGAAGCTTTCTTT.

The V gene is TRBV11-3, the J gene TRBJ1-2; TRBD1 aligns across 9 bases. V trimming: 0 bases; J trimming: 6 bases; junction bases outside the gene matches: 5. The CDR3 covers 15 residues. Germline-derived CDR1 and CDR2 are SGHNT and YENEEA. CDR3 nucleotides: TGTGCCAGCAGCTTAGATAAAGACAGGGGGAATGGCTACACCTTC. Translated, it gives CASSLDKDRGNGYTF.

This chain links TRBV5-4 with TRBJ2-7; 10 nucleotides align to TRBD1. Germline V gene lookup returns CDR1 SGHNT and CDR2 YYREEE (reference sequence). CDR3 length: 16 residues. With V trimmed by 1 base and J by 6 bases, 10 bases remained unmatched. The CDR3 coding sequence is TGTGCCAGCAGCTTGTTTCCCGCGACAGGGGGCGGCGAGCAGTACGTC. Its translation is CASSLFPATGGGEQYV.

This chain connects TRBV7-2 to TRBJ1-1, with D perhaps TRBD1 (5 bases). The CDR3 runs to 13 residues. V lost 7 bases and J 5 bases, leaving 14 bases between the germline ends. Germline assignment: CDR1 SGHTA and CDR2 FQGNSA. CDR3 bases: TGTGCCAGCAACTCGGGGGTAGGGACTGAAGCTTTCTTT. This translates into CASNSGVGTEAFF.

This clone was seen more than once but under ten times. This chain links TRBV5-6 with TRBJ1-5, with 8 bases that match TRBD1. The length of the CDR3 is 15 residues. CDR1 and CDR2 (germline): SGHDT, YYEEEE. Trimming cost V 0 bases and J 1 base; bases outside gene matches: 0. The CDR3 nucleotides are TGTGCCAGCAGCTTGGGACAGGGGAGCAATCAGCCCCAGCATTTT. Protein: CASSLGQGSNQPQHF. Looking up the rest from reference TRBV5-6 and TRBJ1-5 gives the full variable domain: DAGVTQSPTHLIKTRGQQVTLRCSPKSGHDTVSWYQQALGQGPQFIFQYYEEEERQRGNFPDRFSGHQFPNYSSELNVNALLLGDSALYLCASSLGQGSNQPQHFGDGTRLSIL.

This clone came up once. The chain couples TRBV6-1 to TRBJ2-1; no reliable D call. Trimming shortened V by 5 bases and J by 8 bases, and 13 bases separated the two germline ends. The CDR3 consists of 13 residues. Germline V gives CDR1 MNHNS, CDR2 SASEGT. In DNA form, the CDR3 reads TGTGCCAGCAGTCCTCGAACCCGGGATGAGCAGTTCTTC. Amino acids: CASSPRTRDEQFF.

The V and J genes are TRBV18 and TRBJ2-5, with 7 bases that match TRBD2. J gave up 3 bases and V 2 bases, and 0 bases lay outside the gene matches. The CDR3 sequence is 13 residues long. Germline V gives CDR1 KGHSH, CDR2 LQKENI. The CDR3 sequence is CASSPGGEETQYF. CDR3 in DNA: TGTGCCAGCTCACCAGGGGGGGAAGAGACCCAGTACTTC.

This clone came up once. The genes are TRBV11-2 and TRBJ2-1, with D possibly being TRBD1 (6 bases). V shed 5 bases and J shed 4 bases, with 9 bases lying between them. The CDR3 length is 13 residues. Germline loops: CDR1 SGHAT, CDR2 FQNNGV. CDR3: CASSQDRYNEQFF. The CDR3, as DNA: TGTGCCAGCAGCCAGGACAGATACAATGAGCAGTTCTTC.

This chain uses TRBV29-1 with TRBJ2-1; 13 positions match TRBD2. The CDR3 runs 13 residues. CDR1 SQVTM and CDR2 ANQGSEA come from the germline V gene. J was trimmed by 6 bases and V by 4 bases; bases with no gene match: 0. The CDR3 coding sequence is TGCAGCGTTGGGACTAGCGGGAGCAATGAGCAGTTCTTC. Translated, it gives CSVGTSGSNEQFF.

About this clone: Relative to the germline gene, one junction end is altered; a read error may explain this. The chain recombines TRBV27 with TRBJ2-5; D gene ambiguous. The CDR3 runs to 12 residues. Looked up from germline, CDR1 is MNHEY and CDR2 is SMNVEV (reference sequence). This CDR3 is CASSPYGETQHF. Here the CDR3 DNA reads TGTGCCAGCAGCCCGTATGGAGAGACCCAGCACTTC.